These T cell receptor beta chains were read from a single sample in a study of T cell responses to AZD1222 COVID-19 vaccine. TCRdb's copy holds only in-frame clones and misses some; the assay was immunoSEQ multiplex PCR. The sample includes approximately 150,000 clones, roughly nine tenths of them seen just once. The specimen was peripheral blood, collected 28 days after the second AZD1222 dose. These receptors were taken from an adult who received the AZD1222 COVID-19 vaccine. The CDR3 runs from the conserved cysteine through the conserved F or W. The D gene is left open where the match is weak. Size tells how often a clone was seen (once, few, many) or the class of an expanded clone, and some rows leave it out.

d_gene: TRBD1
j_gene: TRBJ2-2
abundance: -
v_gene: TRBV25-1
CDR3aa: CASSESTGGVGTGELFF
CDR3nt: TGTGCCAGCAGTGAATCGACAGGGGGCGTCGGCACCGGGGAGCTGTTTTTT

d_gene: -
j_gene: TRBJ1-2
abundance: -
v_gene: TRBV14
CDR3aa: CASSQVGGKNYGYTF
CDR3nt: TGTGCCAGCAGCCAAGTTGGGGGAAAAAACTATGGCTACACCTTC

d_gene: TRBD1
j_gene: TRBJ1-2
abundance: -
v_gene: TRBV5-6
CDR3aa: CASSSDRVGEYGYTF
CDR3nt: TGTGCCAGCAGCTCTGACAGGGTGGGTGAATATGGCTACACCTTC

d_gene: TRBD1
j_gene: TRBJ2-5
abundance: -
v_gene: TRBV7-3
CDR3aa: CASSLGFRDSQETQYF
CDR3nt: TGTGCCAGCAGCTTAGGTTTTAGGGACAGCCAAGAGACCCAGTACTTC

d_gene: TRBD1
j_gene: TRBJ1-6
abundance: once
v_gene: TRBV11-2
CDR3aa: CASSLSGGDSPLHF
CDR3nt: TGTGCCAGCAGCTTATCAGGGGGAGATTCACCCCTCCACTTT

d_gene: TRBD1
j_gene: TRBJ2-7
abundance: few
v_gene: TRBV6-5
CDR3aa: CASSPGTGVYEQYF
CDR3nt: TGTGCCAGCAGTCCCGGGACAGGGGTCTACGAGCAGTACTTC

d_gene: -
j_gene: TRBJ1-2
abundance: -
v_gene: TRBV10-3
CDR3aa: CATGDADYGYTF
CDR3nt: TGTGCCACCGGGGACGCCGACTATGGCTACACCTTC

d_gene: -
j_gene: TRBJ1-2
abundance: -
v_gene: TRBV5-5
CDR3aa: CASSRGTFGGYGYTF
CDR3nt: TGTGCCAGCAGCCGGGGGACCTTTGGGGGCTATGGCTACACCTTC

d_gene: TRBD1
j_gene: TRBJ2-1
abundance: -
v_gene: TRBV5-4
CDR3aa: CASSSGQGARVNEQFF
CDR3nt: TGTGCCAGCAGCTCCGGACAGGGGGCGAGGGTCAATGAGCAGTTCTTC

d_gene: TRBD1
j_gene: TRBJ2-2
abundance: -
v_gene: TRBV2
CDR3aa: CASSTTGGRGTGELFF
CDR3nt: TGTGCCAGCAGTACCACAGGGGGAAGAGGCACCGGGGAGCTGTTTTTT

d_gene: -
j_gene: TRBJ1-1
abundance: -
v_gene: TRBV4-1
CDR3aa: CASSQERRADTEAFF
CDR3nt: TGCGCCAGCAGCCAAGAACGGCGGGCTGACACTGAAGCTTTCTTT

d_gene: -
j_gene: TRBJ2-5
abundance: -
v_gene: TRBV7-5
CDR3aa: CARSLFFEEWETQYF
CDR3nt: TGTGCCAGAAGCTTATTTTTTGAGGAGTGGGAGACCCAGTACTTC

d_gene: TRBD1
j_gene: TRBJ2-5
abundance: -
v_gene: TRBV29-1
CDR3aa: CSARDRVEETQYF
CDR3nt: TGCAGCGCCCGGGACAGGGTTGAGGAGACCCAGTACTTC

d_gene: -
j_gene: TRBJ2-7
abundance: -
v_gene: TRBV6-6
CDR3aa: CASGRRRDSIRSYEQYF
CDR3nt: TGTGCCAGCGGTCGGAGAAGGGATTCCATCAGATCCTACGAGCAGTACTTC

d_gene: -
j_gene: TRBJ2-2
abundance: -
v_gene: TRBV19
CDR3aa: CASSPGSNTGELFF
CDR3nt: TGTGCCAGTAGTCCGGGTTCGAACACCGGGGAGCTGTTTTTT

d_gene: -
j_gene: TRBJ1-4
abundance: -
v_gene: TRBV3-1/TRBV3-2
CDR3aa: CASSQDEVLFRQGEKLFF
CDR3nt: TGTGCCAGCAGCCAAGATGAAGTCCTATTTCGCCAGGGGGAAAAACTGTTTTTT

d_gene: -
j_gene: TRBJ2-1
abundance: -
v_gene: TRBV19
CDR3aa: CASMKDSYNEQFF
CDR3nt: TGTGCCAGTATGAAGGACAGTTACAATGAGCAGTTCTTC

d_gene: -
j_gene: TRBJ1-2
abundance: medium-sized
v_gene: TRBV19
CDR3aa: CASRNAGTSNYGYTF
CDR3nt: TGTGCCAGTAGAAACGCAGGAACTTCCAACTATGGCTACACCTTC

d_gene: TRBD2
j_gene: TRBJ2-1
abundance: -
v_gene: TRBV7-8
CDR3aa: CASSLFALAGGKRGRNEQFF
CDR3nt: TGTGCCAGCAGCTTATTTGCACTAGCGGGAGGGAAACGGGGTCGGAATGAGCAGTTCTTC

d_gene: TRBD2
j_gene: TRBJ2-1
abundance: -
v_gene: TRBV2
CDR3aa: CASSELGTSGTGEQFF
CDR3nt: TGTGCCAGCAGTGAGTTAGGCACTAGCGGGACGGGTGAGCAGTTCTTC

d_gene: -
j_gene: TRBJ2-5
abundance: -
v_gene: TRBV19
CDR3aa: CASSSQIETQYF
CDR3nt: TGTGCCAGTAGTTCCCAGATAGAGACCCAGTACTTC

d_gene: TRBD1
j_gene: TRBJ1-4
abundance: -
v_gene: TRBV4-1
CDR3aa: CASSQGNRGPEKLFF
CDR3nt: TGCGCCAGCAGCCAAGGAAACAGGGGGCCTGAAAAACTGTTTTTT

d_gene: TRBD1
j_gene: TRBJ2-1
abundance: once
v_gene: TRBV7-9
CDR3aa: CASSTGTGPSSYNEQFF
CDR3nt: TGTGCCAGCAGCACCGGGACAGGGCCAAGCTCCTACAATGAGCAGTTCTTC

d_gene: -
j_gene: TRBJ1-5
abundance: -
v_gene: TRBV15
CDR3aa: CATSNDAANQPQHF
CDR3nt: TGTGCCACCAGCAACGACGCCGCCAATCAGCCCCAGCATTTT

d_gene: -
j_gene: TRBJ2-2
abundance: -
v_gene: TRBV2
CDR3aa: CASSLGTLGHGELFF
CDR3nt: TGTGCCAGCAGTTTAGGAACCCTGGGGCACGGGGAGCTGTTTTTT

d_gene: -
j_gene: TRBJ1-2
abundance: -
v_gene: TRBV12-3/TRBV12-4
CDR3aa: CASSLGGVYGYTF
CDR3nt: TGTGCCAGCAGTTTGGGGGGAGTCTATGGCTACACCTTC

d_gene: -
j_gene: TRBJ1-5
abundance: -
v_gene: TRBV7-2
CDR3aa: CASSLQGGNQPQHF
CDR3nt: TGTGCCAGCAGCTTACAAGGGGGTAATCAGCCCCAGCATTTT

d_gene: -
j_gene: TRBJ2-7
abundance: -
v_gene: TRBV6-6
CDR3aa: CAGSYSKEGHRYEQYF
CDR3nt: TGTGCCGGGAGTTACTCGAAGGAGGGACACCGCTACGAGCAGTACTTC

d_gene: -
j_gene: TRBJ1-5
abundance: -
v_gene: TRBV5-1
CDR3aa: CASSLVGDGNQPQHF
CDR3nt: TGCGCCAGCAGCTTGGTGGGGGACGGCAATCAGCCCCAGCATTTT

d_gene: -
j_gene: TRBJ1-1
abundance: -
v_gene: TRBV2
CDR3aa: CASNSQGSRTEAFF
CDR3nt: TGTGCCAGCAACTCCCAGGGTTCTCGCACTGAAGCTTTCTTT

d_gene: -
j_gene: TRBJ2-7
abundance: once
v_gene: TRBV7-7
CDR3aa: CASSVGAGRWDEQYF
CDR3nt: TGTGCTAGCAGCGTAGGGGCAGGGAGGTGGGACGAGCAGTACTTC

d_gene: -
j_gene: TRBJ2-7
abundance: -
v_gene: TRBV2
CDR3aa: CASSRRDTSYEQYF
CDR3nt: TGTGCCAGCAGTCGCCGGGACACCTCCTACGAGCAGTACTTC

d_gene: -
j_gene: TRBJ1-3
abundance: -
v_gene: TRBV5-4
CDR3aa: CASSRNRASLPSGNTIYF
CDR3nt: TGTGCCAGCAGCAGAAACAGGGCCAGCTTACCCTCTGGAAACACCATATATTTT

d_gene: TRBD2
j_gene: TRBJ2-7
abundance: -
v_gene: TRBV6-2/TRBV6-3
CDR3aa: CASSRTSGSYEQYF
CDR3nt: TGTGCCAGCAGTAGGACTAGCGGGAGCTACGAGCAGTACTTC

d_gene: -
j_gene: TRBJ1-5
abundance: -
v_gene: TRBV30
CDR3aa: CAWSVSSGNNQPQHF
CDR3nt: TGTGCCTGGAGTGTTTCTTCGGGGAACAATCAGCCCCAGCATTTT

d_gene: -
j_gene: TRBJ2-1
abundance: few
v_gene: TRBV20-1
CDR3aa: CSASWSLGYNEQFF
CDR3nt: TGCAGTGCTAGTTGGAGTCTCGGCTACAATGAGCAGTTCTTC

d_gene: -
j_gene: TRBJ2-3
abundance: -
v_gene: TRBV9
CDR3aa: CASSVEEVTDTQYF
CDR3nt: TGTGCCAGCAGCGTAGAGGAAGTAACAGATACGCAGTATTTT

d_gene: -
j_gene: TRBJ2-3
abundance: -
v_gene: TRBV3-1/TRBV3-2
CDR3aa: CASSQDRTDTQYF
CDR3nt: TGTGCCAGCAGCCAAGATCGAACAGATACGCAGTATTTT

d_gene: -
j_gene: TRBJ2-7
abundance: -
v_gene: TRBV19
CDR3aa: CASSTAEVPYEQYF
CDR3nt: TGTGCCAGTAGTACAGCCGAGGTACCCTACGAGCAGTACTTC

d_gene: -
j_gene: TRBJ1-2
abundance: -
v_gene: TRBV7-2
CDR3aa: CASSPPPGVGDGYTF
CDR3nt: TGTGCCAGCAGCCCCCCCCCGGGGGTTGGGGATGGCTACACCTTC

d_gene: TRBD2
j_gene: TRBJ2-1
abundance: -
v_gene: TRBV3-1/TRBV3-2
CDR3aa: CASSRTRTSGAGNEQFF
CDR3nt: TGTGCCAGCAGCCGAACCCGGACTAGCGGGGCAGGCAATGAGCAGTTCTTC

d_gene: TRBD1
j_gene: TRBJ2-1
abundance: -
v_gene: TRBV5-1
CDR3aa: CASSLDQGAYNEQFF
CDR3nt: TGCGCCAGCAGCTTGGATCAGGGGGCCTACAATGAGCAGTTCTTC

d_gene: -
j_gene: TRBJ1-6
abundance: -
v_gene: TRBV14
CDR3aa: CASSQDLQGFSSPLHF
CDR3nt: TGTGCCAGCAGCCAAGATTTACAGGGATTCAGCTCACCCCTCCACTTT